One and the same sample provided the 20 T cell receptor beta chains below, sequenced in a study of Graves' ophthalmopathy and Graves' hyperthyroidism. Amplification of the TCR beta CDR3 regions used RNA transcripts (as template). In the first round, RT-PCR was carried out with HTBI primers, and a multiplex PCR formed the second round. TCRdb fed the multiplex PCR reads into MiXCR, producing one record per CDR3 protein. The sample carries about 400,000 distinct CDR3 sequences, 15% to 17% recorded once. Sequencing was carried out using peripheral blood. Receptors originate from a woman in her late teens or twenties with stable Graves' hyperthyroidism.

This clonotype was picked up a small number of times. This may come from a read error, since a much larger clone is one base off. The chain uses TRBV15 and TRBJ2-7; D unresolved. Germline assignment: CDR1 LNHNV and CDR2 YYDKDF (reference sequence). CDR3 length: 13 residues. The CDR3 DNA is TGTGTCACCAGCACTGGGGACTCCTACGAGCAGTACTTC. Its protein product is CVTSTGDSYEQYF.

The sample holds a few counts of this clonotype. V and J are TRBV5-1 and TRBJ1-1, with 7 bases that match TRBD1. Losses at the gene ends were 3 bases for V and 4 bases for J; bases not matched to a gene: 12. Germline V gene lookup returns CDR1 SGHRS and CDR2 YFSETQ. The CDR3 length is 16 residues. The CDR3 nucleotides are TGCGCCAGCAGCTCAATTGGTAAGGGGGCGGTCACTGAAGCTTTCTTT. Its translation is CASSSIGKGAVTEAFF.

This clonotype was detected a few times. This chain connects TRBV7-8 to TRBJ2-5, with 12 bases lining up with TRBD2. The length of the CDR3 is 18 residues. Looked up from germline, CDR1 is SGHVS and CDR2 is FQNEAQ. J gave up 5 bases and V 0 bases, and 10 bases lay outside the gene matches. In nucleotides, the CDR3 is TGTGCCAGCAGCTTAGCCCCTCCCTCTAGCGGGGGGGCCGAGACCCAGTACTTC. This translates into CASSLAPPSSGGAETQYF.

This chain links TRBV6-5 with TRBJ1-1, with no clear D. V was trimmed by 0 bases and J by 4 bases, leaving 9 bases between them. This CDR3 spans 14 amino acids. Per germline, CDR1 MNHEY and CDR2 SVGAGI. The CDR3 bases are TGTGCCAGCAGTTACTCGAGCCCGGGCACTGAAGCTTTCTTT. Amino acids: CASSYSSPGTEAFF.

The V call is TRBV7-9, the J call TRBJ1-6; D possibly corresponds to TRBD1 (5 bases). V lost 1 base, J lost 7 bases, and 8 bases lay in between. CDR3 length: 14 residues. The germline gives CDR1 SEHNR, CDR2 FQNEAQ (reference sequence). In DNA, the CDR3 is TGTGCCAGCAGCTTAGGGAGACAGAATTCACCCCTCCACTTT. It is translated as CASSLGRQNSPLHF. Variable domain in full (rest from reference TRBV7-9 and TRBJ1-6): DTGVSQNPRHKITKRGQNVTFRCDPISEHNRLYWYRQTLGQGPEFLTYFQNEAQLEKSRLLSDRFSAERPKGSFSTLEIQRTEQGDSAMYLCASSLGRQNSPLHFGNGTRLTVT.

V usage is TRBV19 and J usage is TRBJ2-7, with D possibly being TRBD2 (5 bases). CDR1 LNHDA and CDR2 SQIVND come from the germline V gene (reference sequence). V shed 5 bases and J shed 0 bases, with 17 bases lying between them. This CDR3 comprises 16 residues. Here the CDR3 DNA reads TGTGCCAGTAGTCTCGCATTAAGCGGAACCTCCTACGAGCAGTACTTC. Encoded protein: CASSLALSGTSYEQYF.

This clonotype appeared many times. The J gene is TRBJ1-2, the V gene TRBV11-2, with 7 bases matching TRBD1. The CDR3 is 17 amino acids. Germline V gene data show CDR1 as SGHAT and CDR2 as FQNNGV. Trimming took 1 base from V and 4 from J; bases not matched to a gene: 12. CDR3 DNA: TGTGCCAGCAGCTTAGGGGGGAGACCGACAGGGCCCTATGGCTACACCTTC. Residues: CASSLGGRPTGPYGYTF.

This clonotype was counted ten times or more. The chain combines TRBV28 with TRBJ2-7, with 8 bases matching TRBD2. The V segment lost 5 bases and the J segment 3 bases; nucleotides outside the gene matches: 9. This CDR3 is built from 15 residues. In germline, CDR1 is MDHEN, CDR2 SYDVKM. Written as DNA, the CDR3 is TGTGCCAGCAGTCCTGGTCGGGGGGGCGGCTACGAGCAGTACTTC. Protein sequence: CASSPGRGGGYEQYF.

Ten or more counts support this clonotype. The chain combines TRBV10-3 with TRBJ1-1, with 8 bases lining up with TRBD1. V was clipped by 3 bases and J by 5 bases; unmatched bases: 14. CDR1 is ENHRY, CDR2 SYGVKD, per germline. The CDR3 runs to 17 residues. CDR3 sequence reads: CAISDLIAYRGRTEAFF. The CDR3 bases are TGTGCCATCAGTGATTTAATTGCCTACAGGGGGAGGACTGAAGCTTTCTTT.

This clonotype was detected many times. The CDR3 region is CASSYPAGGGETQYF. The CDR3 nucleotides are TGTGCCAGCAGTTACCCAGCGGGGGGTGGAGAGACCCAGTACTTC. The V and J genes are TRBV6-2 or TRBV6-3 and TRBJ2-5; 9 nucleotides line up with TRBD2. Germline V gene data show CDR1 as MNHEY and CDR2 as SVGEGT. Trimming at V came to 2 bases and at J to 4 bases, leaving 5 bases not matched to a gene. The CDR3 runs to 15 residues.

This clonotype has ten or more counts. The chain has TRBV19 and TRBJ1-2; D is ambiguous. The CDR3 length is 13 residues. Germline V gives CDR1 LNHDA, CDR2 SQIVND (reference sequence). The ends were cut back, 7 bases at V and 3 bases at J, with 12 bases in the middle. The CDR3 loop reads CASTQGFHYGYTF. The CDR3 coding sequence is TGTGCCAGTACTCAAGGATTCCACTATGGCTACACCTTC.

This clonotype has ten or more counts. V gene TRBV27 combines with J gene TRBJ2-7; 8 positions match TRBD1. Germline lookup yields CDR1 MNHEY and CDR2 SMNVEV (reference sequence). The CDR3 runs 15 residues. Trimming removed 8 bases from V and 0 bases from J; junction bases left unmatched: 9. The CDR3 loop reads CASLDRTGSSYEQYF. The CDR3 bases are TGTGCCAGCCTCGACAGGACAGGGTCCTCCTACGAGCAGTACTTC.

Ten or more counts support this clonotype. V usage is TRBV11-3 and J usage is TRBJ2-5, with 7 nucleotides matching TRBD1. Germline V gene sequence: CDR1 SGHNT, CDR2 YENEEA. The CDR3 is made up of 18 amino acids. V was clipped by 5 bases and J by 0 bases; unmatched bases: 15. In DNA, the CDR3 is TGTGCCAGCAGCCGTCCCACTTGGACAGGAACCCACCAAGAGACCCAGTACTTC. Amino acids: CASSRPTWTGTHQETQYF.

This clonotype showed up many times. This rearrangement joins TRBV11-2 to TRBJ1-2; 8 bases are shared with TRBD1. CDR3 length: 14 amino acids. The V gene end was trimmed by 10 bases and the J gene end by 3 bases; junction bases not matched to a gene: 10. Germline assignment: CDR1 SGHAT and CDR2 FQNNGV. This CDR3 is CAISPGQEHYGYTF. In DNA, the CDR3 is TGTGCCATCTCCCCGGGACAGGAGCACTATGGCTACACCTTC.

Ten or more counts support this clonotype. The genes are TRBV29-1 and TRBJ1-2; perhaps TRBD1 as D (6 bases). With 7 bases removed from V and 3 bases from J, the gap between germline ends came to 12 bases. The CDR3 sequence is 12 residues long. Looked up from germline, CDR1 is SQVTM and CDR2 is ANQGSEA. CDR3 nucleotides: TGCAGCGCTTCAGGGGCCGACTATGGCTACACCTTC. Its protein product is CSASGADYGYTF. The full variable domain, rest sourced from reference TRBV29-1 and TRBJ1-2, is SAVISQKPSRDICQRGTSLTIQCQVDSQVTMMFWYRQQPGQSLTLIATANQGSEATYESGFVIDKFPISRPNLTFSTLTVSNMSPEDSSIYLCSASGADYGYTFGSGTRLTVV.

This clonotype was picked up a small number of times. Written as DNA, the CDR3 is TGCGCCAGCAGCTATCTAGCGGGGGGTACTTTAGATACGCAGTATTTT. It encodes CASSYLAGGTLDTQYF. The chain joins TRBV4-1 to TRBJ2-3; 11 positions match TRBD2. The CDR3 consists of 16 residues. The V and J ends lost 5 bases and 5 bases, in that order; junction bases with no gene match: 9. The germline V gene has CDR1 MGHRA and CDR2 YSYEKL.

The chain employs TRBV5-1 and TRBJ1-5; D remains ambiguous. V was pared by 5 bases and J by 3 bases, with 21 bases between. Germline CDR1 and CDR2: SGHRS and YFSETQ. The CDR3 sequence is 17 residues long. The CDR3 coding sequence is TGCGCCAGCAGGACTATAGACAACGCACTTAACAATCAGCCCCAGCATTTT. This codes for CASRTIDNALNNQPQHF. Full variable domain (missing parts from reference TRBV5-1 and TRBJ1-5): KAGVTQTPRYLIKTRGQQVTLSCSPISGHRSVSWYQQTPGQGLQFLFEYFSETQRNKGNFPGRFSGRQFSNSRSEMNVSTLELGDSALYLCASRTIDNALNNQPQHFGDGTRLSIL.

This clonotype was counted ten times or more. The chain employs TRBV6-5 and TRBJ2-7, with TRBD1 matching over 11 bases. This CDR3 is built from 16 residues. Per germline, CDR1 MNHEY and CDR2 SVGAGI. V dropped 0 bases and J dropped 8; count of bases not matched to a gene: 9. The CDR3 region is CASSYSIVDRGRKQYF. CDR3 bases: TGTGCCAGCAGTTACTCGATAGTGGACAGGGGGCGGAAGCAGTACTTC.

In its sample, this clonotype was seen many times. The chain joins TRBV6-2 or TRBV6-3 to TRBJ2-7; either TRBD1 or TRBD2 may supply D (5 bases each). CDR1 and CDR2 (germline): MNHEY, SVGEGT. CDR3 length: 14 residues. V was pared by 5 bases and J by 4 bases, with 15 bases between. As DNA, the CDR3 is TGTGCCAGCAGTGGGACGGTTCCAAATTACGAGCAGTACTTC. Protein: CASSGTVPNYEQYF.

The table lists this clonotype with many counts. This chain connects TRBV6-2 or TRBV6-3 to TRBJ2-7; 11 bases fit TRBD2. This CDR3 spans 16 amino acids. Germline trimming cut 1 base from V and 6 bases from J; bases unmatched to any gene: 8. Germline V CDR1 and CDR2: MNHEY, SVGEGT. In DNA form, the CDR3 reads TGTGCCAGCAGTTACTTGCCCGGGACTAGCGGTCCCGAGCAGTACTTC. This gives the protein CASSYLPGTSGPEQYF.